These 32 T cell receptor beta chains share one sample of origin, sequenced in a study of early T cells in non-severe SARS-CoV-2 infection. MiXCR, run by TCRdb on the 5' RACE reads, gives a single entry per CDR3 protein. Of around 50,000 distinct CDR3 sequences listed, roughly 10% are singletons. The material sequenced was whole blood. The source of these receptors is an adult who was a healthcare worker with PCR-confirmed SARS-CoV-2 infection or an uninfected control (not recorded which).

This clonotype was recorded at least ten times. The V gene is TRBV28, the J gene TRBJ2-7; D might be TRBD2 (5 bases). Germline V gene lookup returns CDR1 MDHEN and CDR2 SYDVKM. Trimming stripped 4 bases from V and 2 bases from J, with 12 bases between. This CDR3 is built from 14 residues. The CDR3 DNA is TGTGCCAGCAGTTACCTCGGGGAGCCCTACGAGCAGTACTTC. It is translated as CASSYLGEPYEQYF.

About this clonotype itself: A much larger clone lies a single base off, so this may be a read error. The chain links TRBV29-1 to TRBJ2-3; D not certain. The ends were cut back, 4 bases at V and 2 bases at J, with 10 bases in the middle. The germline V gene encodes CDR1 SQVTM and CDR2 ANQGSEA. This CDR3 contains 13 residues. DNA for the CDR3: TGCAGCGTTGGAACAGTTTTCACAGATACGCAGTATTTT. It yields the protein CSVGTVFTDTQYF.

This clonotype came up many times. This chain connects TRBV30 to TRBJ1-4; possibly TRBD1 for D (5 bases). This CDR3 comprises 16 residues. The ends were cut back, 3 bases at V and 5 bases at J, with 19 bases in the middle. The germline V gene has CDR1 GTSNPN and CDR2 SVGIG (reference sequence). This chain's CDR3 is CAWSKALTVFNEKLFF. CDR3 nucleotide sequence: TGTGCCTGGAGCAAGGCCCTGACAGTCTTCAATGAAAAACTGTTTTTT.

Ten or more counts support this clonotype. The chain is built from TRBV7-6 and TRBJ2-6; no firm D call. Germline assignment: CDR1 SGHVS and CDR2 FNYEAQ. The length of the CDR3 is 13 residues. V was pared by 5 bases and J by 0 bases, with 2 bases between. CDR3 DNA: TGTGCCAGCAGCAGCTCTGGGGCCAACGTCCTGACTTTC. Residues: CASSSSGANVLTF.

This clonotype was counted many times. The genes are TRBV3-1 and TRBJ1-2; D ambiguous. Germline lookup yields CDR1 LGHDT and CDR2 YNNKEL (reference sequence). The V end lost 1 base, the J end lost 10 bases, and 13 bases lay between the germline ends. This CDR3 contains 13 residues. The CDR3 sequence: CASSQGEVRNYTF. In DNA form, the CDR3 reads TGTGCCAGCAGCCAAGGGGAAGTTCGAAACTACACCTTC.

V gene TRBV28 combines with J gene TRBJ1-3; D might be TRBD1 (5 bases). The CDR3 sequence is 13 residues long. Germline V gives CDR1 MDHEN, CDR2 SYDVKM. The V and J ends lost 3 bases and 4 bases respectively, with 7 bases between them. CDR3 sequence reads: CASSLDTGNTIYF. In DNA form, the CDR3 reads TGTGCCAGCAGTTTGGACACGGGAAACACCATATATTTT.

This clonotype was counted only a few times. CDR3 DNA sequence: TGCGCCAGCAGCTTGGTTGGACTAGCCGACTACAATGAGCAGTTCTTC. Its protein product is CASSLVGLADYNEQFF. The chain links TRBV5-1 to TRBJ2-1, with 8 bases identical to TRBD2. Germline CDR1 and CDR2: SGHRS and YFSETQ. This CDR3 spans 16 amino acids. V was pared by 0 bases and J by 3 bases, with 5 bases of the junction left unmatched.

This clonotype was counted at least ten times. The chain joins TRBV27 to TRBJ1-6; D might be TRBD1 (6 bases). Germline loops: CDR1 MNHEY, CDR2 SMNVEV (reference sequence). The V and J ends lost 2 bases and 7 bases respectively, with 9 bases between them. CDR3 length: 14 residues. The CDR3: CASSLHRANSPLHF. The CDR3 region has the DNA TGTGCCAGCAGTTTACACAGGGCGAATTCACCCCTCCACTTT.

This clonotype was recorded a few times. The V and J genes are TRBV20-1 and TRBJ1-1; D may be TRBD1 (5 bases). This CDR3 is built from 13 residues. Trimming cost V 5 bases and J 5 bases, with 15 bases left between them. Germline V gives CDR1 DFQATT, CDR2 SNEGSKA (reference sequence). The CDR3 reads CSAPDSRMTEAFF. CDR3 coding DNA: TGCAGTGCTCCCGACAGTCGAATGACTGAAGCTTTCTTT.

J is TRBJ2-7 and V is TRBV20-1, with 8 positions matching TRBD2. The CDR3 runs to 15 residues. V was clipped by 0 bases and J by 4 bases; unmatched bases: 8. Per the germline V gene, CDR1 is DFQATT and CDR2 is SNEGSKA (reference sequence). The CDR3 protein is CSARERGGLIYEQYF. CDR3 coding DNA: TGCAGTGCTAGAGAACGGGGGGGTCTCATTTACGAGCAGTACTTC.

For the CDR3, the DNA is TGCGCCAGCAGCTCCTTACTTGCGAATGAGCAGTTCTTC. This codes for CASSSLLANEQFF. The J gene is TRBJ2-1, the V gene TRBV4-1; D uncertain. In germline, CDR1 is MGHRA, CDR2 YSYEKL. The length of the CDR3 is 13 residues. The germline V and J ends were trimmed by 5 bases and 7 bases, with 12 bases remaining between them.

The chain joins TRBV11-3 to TRBJ2-1, with TRBD2 identical over 7 bases. V dropped 6 bases and J dropped 3; count of bases not matched to a gene: 8. This CDR3 is 15 amino acids long. The V gene's germline CDR1 is SGHNT and CDR2 YENEEA. CDR3 DNA sequence: TGTGCCAGCAGTTCCCAGCGGGGATACTACAATGAGCAGTTCTTC. Translation: CASSSQRGYYNEQFF.

Turning to this clonotype: Relative to the germline gene, one junction end is altered; a read error may explain this. The rearrangement uses TRBV6-5 and TRBJ1-6; D possibly corresponds to TRBD1 (6 bases). The V gene's germline CDR1 is MNHEY and CDR2 SVGAGI. The CDR3 is 14 residues long. CDR3 nucleotide sequence: TGTGCCAGCAGCAGAACAGGGAGCTATTCACCCCCCCATTTT. This gives the protein CASSRTGSYSPPHF.

This clonotype was seen at least ten times. The J gene is TRBJ1-1, the V gene TRBV7-8; D is ambiguous. This CDR3 contains 14 residues. Germline V CDR1 and CDR2: SGHVS, FQNEAQ. V was shortened by 1 base and J by 2 bases, with 8 bases between the two germline ends. The DNA of the CDR3 is TGTGCCAGCAGCTTAGGGTACATCAACACTGAAGCTTTCTTT. Translated: CASSLGYINTEAFF.

A few counts support this clonotype. The chain joins TRBV3-1 to TRBJ2-5; D perhaps matches TRBD2 (5 bases). Germline CDR1 LGHDT, CDR2 YNNKEL (reference sequence). This CDR3 is 16 amino acids long. Trimming removed 5 bases from V and 7 bases from J, with 23 bases in between. CDR3 DNA sequence: TGTGCCAGCAGCGTGAAGGGTAGCGAGCTACCGGGGACCCAGTACTTC. Translated, it gives CASSVKGSELPGTQYF.

This clonotype was seen a handful of times. The chain couples TRBV20-1 to TRBJ2-3; D not certain. CDR1 is DFQATT and CDR2 is SNEGSKA in the germline V gene (reference sequence). The CDR3 runs 14 residues. Trimming stripped 5 bases from V and 0 bases from J, with 12 bases between. The CDR3 nucleotides read TGCAGTGCTTCGGACGTATCTAGCACAGATACGCAGTATTTT. This codes for CSASDVSSTDTQYF.

This clonotype was picked up many times. The chain is built from TRBV6-1 and TRBJ2-2, with 10 bases aligning to TRBD1. After removal of 6 bases from V and 4 bases from J, the junction contained 5 bases not matched to a gene. The CDR3 spans 15 residues. Germline CDR1 and CDR2: MNHNS and SASEGT. CDR3 DNA sequence: TGTGCCAGCAGGACAGGGGGCTGGGGCACCGGGGAGCTGTTTTTT. Protein: CASRTGGWGTGELFF.

This clonotype was counted at least ten times. This chain uses TRBV12-3 or TRBV12-4 with TRBJ2-3; D is unclear. CDR3 length: 12 amino acids. Trimming stripped 5 bases from V and 4 bases from J, with 7 bases between. The CDR3 region is CASSPGSDTQYF. The CDR3, as DNA: TGTGCCAGCAGTCCCGGATCAGATACGCAGTATTTT.

This clonotype was observed at least ten times. The chain recombines TRBV6-1 with TRBJ2-7; D possibly uses TRBD1 or TRBD2 (5 bases each). Per the germline V gene, CDR1 is MNHNS and CDR2 is SASEGT. The CDR3 is made up of 15 amino acids. Trimming removed 7 bases from V and 0 bases from J, with 16 bases in between. The CDR3 sequence: CASTERQGSSYEQYF. The CDR3 DNA sequence: TGTGCCAGCACCGAGCGGCAGGGAAGCTCCTACGAGCAGTACTTC.

This clonotype showed up many times. The chain links TRBV6-6 to TRBJ2-1; maybe TRBD2 (6 bases). The CDR3 extends over 16 amino acids. Germline V CDR1 and CDR2: MNHNY, SVGAGI (reference sequence). V lost 8 bases and J lost 1, with 18 bases in between. This chain's CDR3 is CASGLRPGSSYNEQFF. The DNA of the CDR3 is TGTGCCAGCGGGCTACGGCCCGGGAGTTCCTACAATGAGCAGTTCTTC.

This chain uses TRBV7-9 with TRBJ2-7; no reliable D call. The CDR3 is 14 residues long. Germline V lookup: CDR1 SEHNR, CDR2 FQNEAQ (reference sequence). Trimming stripped 4 bases from V and 3 bases from J, with 13 bases between. CDR3: CASSSPGPNYEQYF. DNA for the CDR3: TGTGCCAGCAGCTCACCGGGCCCCAACTACGAGCAGTACTTC.

This clonotype was found a few times. The chain recombines TRBV7-2 with TRBJ1-1; no clear D gene. Germline V CDR1 and CDR2: SGHTA, FQGNSA. V lost 2 bases and J lost 0, with 10 bases in between. The CDR3 is 15 residues long. CDR3 DNA: TGTGCCAGCAGCTTAAAAGGGATCATGAACACTGAAGCTTTCTTT. Protein sequence: CASSLKGIMNTEAFF.

This clonotype is judged medium-sized. The genes are TRBV7-2 and TRBJ1-2, with TRBD1 matching over 9 bases. From germline, CDR1 is SGHTA and CDR2 FQGNSA. With V trimmed by 3 bases and J by 7 bases, 6 bases remained unmatched. CDR3 length: 14 amino acids. The CDR3 nucleotides read TGTGCCAGCAGCTTTCAACAGGGGGCTCGTGGCTACACCTTC. Translating gives CASSFQQGARGYTF. The full variable domain, rest sourced from reference TRBV7-2 and TRBJ1-2, is GAGVSQSPSNKVTEKGKDVELRCDPISGHTALYWYRQSLGQGLEFLIYFQGNSAPDKSGLPSDRFSAERTGGSVSTLTIQRTQQEDSAVYLCASSFQQGARGYTFGSGTRLTVV.

CDR3 loop: CASSPGGLGTEAFF. Written as DNA, the CDR3 is TGTGCCAGCAGCCCAGGTGGGCTCGGCACTGAAGCTTTCTTT. The J gene is TRBJ1-1, the V gene TRBV7-6; D ambiguous. CDR1 SGHVS and CDR2 FNYEAQ come from the germline V gene. The CDR3 runs 14 residues. Trimming took off 5 bases at V and 4 bases at J, with 14 bases between the two ends.

This clonotype came up many times. This chain uses TRBV19 with TRBJ1-4, with D perhaps TRBD1 (6 bases). Germline-derived CDR1 and CDR2 are LNHDA and SQIVND (reference sequence). The CDR3 sequence is 14 residues long. V lost 3 bases and J lost 8, with 13 bases in between. CDR3 in DNA: TGTGCCAGTAGTATCTCAGGGGCCGGGGAAAAACTGTTTTTT. It yields the protein CASSISGAGEKLFF.

Ten or more counts support this clonotype. The J gene is TRBJ2-7, the V gene TRBV4-2; D is perhaps TRBD2 (6 bases). Germline V lookup: CDR1 LGHNA, CDR2 YNFKEQ. V shed 0 bases and J shed 2 bases, with 8 bases lying between them. There are 14 residues in the CDR3. The CDR3 protein is CASSQEERAYEQYF. Written as DNA, the CDR3 is TGTGCCAGCAGCCAAGAAGAGCGGGCCTACGAGCAGTACTTC.

This rearrangement joins TRBV9 to TRBJ2-3; D is ambiguous. Germline CDR1 SGDLS, CDR2 YYNGEE. The CDR3 is 11 residues long. The V end was cut by 3 bases, the J end by 2 bases, with 1 base between. The CDR3 DNA is TGTGCCAGCAGCGACACAGATACGCAGTATTTT. This translates into CASSDTDTQYF.

This clonotype was counted many times. The gene calls are TRBV19 and TRBJ2-7, with D possibly being TRBD2 (6 bases). Germline CDR1 LNHDA, CDR2 SQIVND (reference sequence). The CDR3 consists of 16 residues. V was pared by 5 bases and J by 2 bases, with 19 bases between. CDR3 DNA sequence: TGTGCCAGTAGTCCGATGAGGGACTCGAACCCCTACGAGCAGTACTTC. It codes for CASSPMRDSNPYEQYF.

The chain couples TRBV5-6 to TRBJ1-2; tentative D call: TRBD1 (6 bases). CDR3 length: 16 amino acids. Trimming removed 1 base from V and 2 bases from J, with 15 bases in between. The germline V gene has CDR1 SGHDT and CDR2 YYEEEE. In DNA form, the CDR3 reads TGTGCCAGCAGCTTGTTGGCCCCTACAGGGAACTATGGCTACACCTTC. Translation: CASSLLAPTGNYGYTF.

This clonotype was seen a few times. The chain employs TRBV12-3 or TRBV12-4 and TRBJ2-5; 9 nucleotides agree with TRBD1. The CDR3 has 14 amino acids. The V segment lost 6 bases and the J segment 4 bases; nucleotides outside the gene matches: 6. CDR3 DNA sequence: TGTGCCAGCAGACCAGGACAGGGGAGAGAGACCCAGTACTTC. Amino acid sequence: CASRPGQGRETQYF.

This clonotype appeared a few times. The CDR3 sequence is CASNTRAGEETQYF. CDR3 coding DNA: TGTGCCAGCAACACAAGAGCGGGAGAAGAGACCCAGTACTTC. The chain employs TRBV7-2 and TRBJ2-5, with 8 positions matching TRBD2. Germline V CDR1 and CDR2: SGHTA, FQGNSA. The ends lost 7 bases at V and 3 bases at J; junction bases unmatched: 7. This CDR3 is built from 14 residues.

This clonotype was found a few times. The chain couples TRBV28 to TRBJ2-1; the match to TRBD2 covers 14 bases. V dropped 10 bases and J dropped 1; count of bases not matched to a gene: 6. The CDR3 loop spans 16 amino acids. The V gene's germline CDR1 is MDHEN and CDR2 SYDVKM. This chain's CDR3 is CAIGLAGGKSYNEQFF. For the CDR3, the DNA is TGTGCCATCGGACTAGCGGGAGGAAAGTCCTACAATGAGCAGTTCTTC. The variable domain in full, completed from reference TRBV28 and TRBJ2-1, reads DVKVTQSSRYLVKRTGEKVFLECVQDMDHENMFWYRQDPGLGLRLIYFSYDVKMKEKGDIPEGYSVSREKKERFSLILESASTNQTSMYLCAIGLAGGKSYNEQFFGPGTRLTVL.